This T cell receptor beta chain appears in the sequencing data of a study of PD-1 blockade in classical Hodgkin lymphoma (dated by TCRdb to 2018 to 2021). For the wider study: Nivolumab dosing was 3 mg/kg intravenously every 2 weeks, continuing until either disease progression or unacceptable toxicity. The study used TCR beta sequencing and CyTOF to define a peripheral blood immune signature of response to PD-1 blockade in classical Hodgkin lymphoma.

The full study reports these points: Among trial patients, those achieving complete response had baseline diversity similar to that of newly diagnosed patients, while diversity was significantly lower in partial responders and progressors. CD4+ but not CD8+ TCR diversity rose significantly by C4D1 (p=0.0027 vs p=0.16), most apparent in complete responders (p=0.02). Lower diversity was observed in patients in whom nivolumab was started less than 1 year after ASCT, and these patients were excluded from later analyses so that confounding by immune reconstitution would be avoided. Baseline TCR diversity was reported to be lower in newly diagnosed patients than in healthy donors, and even lower in relapsed/refractory patients. Only a single clinical trial cohort was studied, and what caused the repertoire differences, possibly disease activity or prior therapy, remained undefined.

Of note for this clone: What antigen it recognizes has not been identified. Base qualities were left out, and no much larger clone turns up one base away.

CDR1 and CDR2, looked up from the germline V gene (reference sequence), are SGHNT and YYREEE. Reading from cysteine to phenylalanine, the CDR3 counts 13 amino acids. Solely the CDR3 DNA is kept, with 39 bases framed from the first base. V is pared back by 3 bases and J by 8 bases, with 12 bases lying between the germline termini. The time point label, read with the paper, signifies: cycle 4 day 1 (C4D1), after 6 weeks of nivolumab. Relapse after autologous stem cell transplantation had occurred in all trial patients, and cohorts A, B and C were distinguished by prior brentuximab vedotin exposure. A total of around 60 patients with relapsed/refractory classical Hodgkin lymphoma made up the trial cohort, and each patient's best overall response was complete response, partial response or progressive disease. Single-agent nivolumab was administered to trial patients in the multi-cohort phase II CheckMate 205 trial. An independent review committee assessed best overall response by applying the 2007 International Working Group response criteria. PBMCs from the trial were collected at three points: immediately before nivolumab initiation (C1D1), and during therapy at cycle 2 day 1 and cycle 4 day 1. After peripheral blood was drawn into 8 mL Vacutainer Cell Preparation Tubes, PBMCs were isolated by centrifugation and then cryopreserved.

Genomic DNA was isolated using the Qiagen DNeasy kit from unsorted PBMCs as well as from negatively selected CD4+ and CD8+ fractions. Amplification of TCR beta CDR3 regions was done by immunoSEQ multiplex PCR with primers that anneal to V and J segments. Amplification bias was minimized using a synthetic immune receptor repertoire, and residual bias was removed computationally after sequencing. Turning to the authors' computational methods: Repertoire diversity was quantified as the Shannon entropy index using custom Python scripts. Unsorted, CD4+ and CD8+ repertoires were analyzed separately, except in combined analyses where CD4+ and CD8+ sequences were merged in silico. A clone was considered expanded if an increase in frequency of at least 2-fold after treatment relative to C1D1 was found, and a pseudocount of 0.5 was applied to clones undetected at baseline. Clones with 0 or 1 copy at C1D1 were defined as singleton clones, while clones with 2 or more copies were defined as non-singleton clones. Clones expanded in unsorted samples were annotated as CD4+, CD8+ or unknown by matching protein sequences in sorted samples from the same patient. Wilcoxon tests on paired samples were used to test diversity changes from C1D1 to C4D1. Here the immuneACCESS table is served through TCRdb, limited to in-frame sequences with V and J called. Missing clones are a known gap in these copies; in checked studies unresolved V genes cover under half, and the rest lacks a known reason. The V and J calls and clone size were taken over from that table, and D and trimming were inferred from the DNA. Present in this sample are 100,000 to 120,000 clones, roughly 89% of which were seen just once. 15% to 20% of the sample is in the top ten clones.

The sequence was obtained from a human donor with classical Hodgkin lymphoma. The rearranged segments are TRBV5-4 and TRBJ2-1; TRBD1 is possibly the D segment (5 matching bases). The material sequenced was peripheral blood mononuclear cells (PBMCs), taken before the fourth cycle of nivolumab. The DNA sequence reads TGTGCCAGCAGCTCCTCAGGGTGGGATGAGCAGTTCTTC. The resulting protein is CASSSSGWDEQFF.